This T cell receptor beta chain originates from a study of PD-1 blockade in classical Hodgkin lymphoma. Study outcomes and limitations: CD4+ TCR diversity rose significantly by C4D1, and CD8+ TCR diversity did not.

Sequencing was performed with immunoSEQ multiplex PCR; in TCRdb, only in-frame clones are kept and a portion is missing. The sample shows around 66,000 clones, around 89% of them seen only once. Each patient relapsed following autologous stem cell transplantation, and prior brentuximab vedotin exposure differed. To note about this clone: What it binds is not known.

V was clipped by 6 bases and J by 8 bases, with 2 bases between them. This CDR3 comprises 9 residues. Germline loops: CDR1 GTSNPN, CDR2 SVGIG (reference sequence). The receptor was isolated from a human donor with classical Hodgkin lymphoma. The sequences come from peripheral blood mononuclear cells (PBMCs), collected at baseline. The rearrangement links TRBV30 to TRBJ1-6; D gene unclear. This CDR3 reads CACDSPLHF. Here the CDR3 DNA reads TGTGCCTGCGATTCACCCCTCCACTTT.